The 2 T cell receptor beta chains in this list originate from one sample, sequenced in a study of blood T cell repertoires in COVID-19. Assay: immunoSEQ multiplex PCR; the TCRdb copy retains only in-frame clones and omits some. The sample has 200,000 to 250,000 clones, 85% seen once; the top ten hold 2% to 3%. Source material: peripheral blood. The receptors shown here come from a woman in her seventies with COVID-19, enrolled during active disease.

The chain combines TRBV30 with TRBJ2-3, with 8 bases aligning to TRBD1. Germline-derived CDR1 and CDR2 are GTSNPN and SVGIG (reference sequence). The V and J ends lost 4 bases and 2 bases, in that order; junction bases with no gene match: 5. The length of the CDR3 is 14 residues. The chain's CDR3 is CAWTKGQDTDTQYF. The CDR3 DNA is TGTGCCTGGACCAAGGGACAGGACACAGATACGCAGTATTTT.

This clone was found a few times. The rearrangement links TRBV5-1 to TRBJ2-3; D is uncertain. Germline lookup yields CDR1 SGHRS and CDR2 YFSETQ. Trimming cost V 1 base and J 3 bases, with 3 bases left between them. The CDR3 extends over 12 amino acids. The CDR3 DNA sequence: TGCGCCAGCAGCTTGCAGACAGATACGCAGTATTTT. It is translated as CASSLQTDTQYF.